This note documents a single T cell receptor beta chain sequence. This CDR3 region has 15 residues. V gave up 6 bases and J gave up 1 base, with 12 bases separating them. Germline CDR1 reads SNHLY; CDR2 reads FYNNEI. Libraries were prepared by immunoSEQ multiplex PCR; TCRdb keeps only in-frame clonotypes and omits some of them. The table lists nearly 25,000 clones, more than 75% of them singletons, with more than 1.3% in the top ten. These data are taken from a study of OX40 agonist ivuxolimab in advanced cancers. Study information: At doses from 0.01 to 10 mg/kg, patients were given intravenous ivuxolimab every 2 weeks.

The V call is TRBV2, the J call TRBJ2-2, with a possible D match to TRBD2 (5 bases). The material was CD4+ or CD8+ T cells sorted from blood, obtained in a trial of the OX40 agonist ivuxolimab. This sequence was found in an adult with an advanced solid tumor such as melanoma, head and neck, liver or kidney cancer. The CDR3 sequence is CASRRELVNTGELFF. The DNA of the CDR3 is TGTGCCAGCAGGAGGGAGCTTGTGAACACCGGGGAGCTGTTTTTT.